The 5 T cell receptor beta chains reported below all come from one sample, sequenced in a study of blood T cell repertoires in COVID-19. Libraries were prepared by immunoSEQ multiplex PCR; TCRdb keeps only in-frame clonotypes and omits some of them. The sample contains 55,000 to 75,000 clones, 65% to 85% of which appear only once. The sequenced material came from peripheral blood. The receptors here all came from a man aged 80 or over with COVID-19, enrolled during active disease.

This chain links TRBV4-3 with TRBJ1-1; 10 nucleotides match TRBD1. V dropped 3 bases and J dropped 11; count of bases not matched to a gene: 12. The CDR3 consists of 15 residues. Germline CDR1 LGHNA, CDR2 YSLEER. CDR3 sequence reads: CASSQDLGQGSRAFF. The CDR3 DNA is TGCGCCAGCAGCCAGGACCTGGGACAGGGGTCTCGGGCTTTCTTT.

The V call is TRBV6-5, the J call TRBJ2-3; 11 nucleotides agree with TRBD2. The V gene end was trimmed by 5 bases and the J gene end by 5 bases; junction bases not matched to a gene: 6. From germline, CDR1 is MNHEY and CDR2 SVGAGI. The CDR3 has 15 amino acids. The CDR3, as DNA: TGTGCCAGCAGTCCCACTAGCGGGGGTTTAGATACGCAGTATTTT. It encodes CASSPTSGGLDTQYF.

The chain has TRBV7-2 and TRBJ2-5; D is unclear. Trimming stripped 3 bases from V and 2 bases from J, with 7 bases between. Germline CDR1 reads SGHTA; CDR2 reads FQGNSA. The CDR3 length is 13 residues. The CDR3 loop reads CASSFNGQETQYF. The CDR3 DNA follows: TGTGCCAGCAGCTTTAACGGTCAAGAGACCCAGTACTTC.

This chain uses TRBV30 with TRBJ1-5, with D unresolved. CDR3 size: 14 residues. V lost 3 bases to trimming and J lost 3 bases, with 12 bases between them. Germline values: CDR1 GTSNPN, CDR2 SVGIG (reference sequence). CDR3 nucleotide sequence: TGTGCCTGGAGCGGAGGGATTTTCAATCAGCCCCAGCATTTT. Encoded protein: CAWSGGIFNQPQHF.

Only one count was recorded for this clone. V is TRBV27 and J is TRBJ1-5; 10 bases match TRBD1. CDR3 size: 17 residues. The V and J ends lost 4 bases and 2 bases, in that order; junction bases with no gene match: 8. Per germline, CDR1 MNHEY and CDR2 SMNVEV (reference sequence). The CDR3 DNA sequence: TGTGCCAGCAGTTCAATTACCGGGACAGGGGGCAATCAGCCCCAGCATTTT. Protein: CASSSITGTGGNQPQHF.